This TCR beta chain was found in a study of shared clonotypes between healthy human individuals (dated by TCRdb to between 2020 and 2021). Regarding the study in general: The cohort included three men and a couple of women between 18 and 49 years of age. To estimate repertoire size and how much clonotype sharing occurs between individuals, the study deeply sequenced the blood TCR repertoires of a handful of healthy adults. To increase sequencing depth and limit assay-specific biases, TCR repertoire library preparation and sequencing were carried out by different laboratories using diverse techniques. Between about 0.94 and 8.9 billion PBMCs per donor were obtained by leukapheresis. The research as a whole found: The genetic and exposure-history diversity represented was limited by the small number of donors. Pairwise subsampling indicated that sequencing depth was expected to affect the degree of clonotype sharing among donors. Sampling was limited to blood, and TCR repertoires in tissue likely differ from TCR repertoires in blood.

Using the deep immunoSEQ assay, TCR CDR3 regions were amplified from genomic DNA by multiplex PCR. For each cell subset, the extracted genomic DNA was distributed evenly across all wells of several immunoSEQ 96-well plates, and each plate served as one replicate. For unsorted PBMC, each replicate PCR was loaded with approximately 300 ng genomic DNA, equivalent to 30,000 or so T cell genomes. Ten immunoSEQ deep assay plates were used to sequence the unsorted PBMC genomic DNA. The purified libraries were quantified using a Qubit 3.0 fluorometer, sized with a Bioanalyzer 2100, and then quantified again using the KAPA Library Quantification kit. A separate single-read 150-cycle Illumina NextSeq 550 flow cell was used to sequence each immunoSEQ 96-well plate. In the authors' own workflow: Because only junctional sequences without quality scores were contained in the immunoSEQ output, filtering matching that applied to full-length reads could not be performed. Sequences were annotated with PyIR, a Python wrapper for IgBLAST v1.9, using IMGT germline references to assign V/J genes and CDR3. Reads were removed for weak V/J assignments (E-value above 1e-6), missing CDR3, stop codons, out-of-frame junctions, or ambiguous translated residues. V3J clonotypes were defined as sequences sharing the same inferred V gene, J gene, and CDR3 amino acid sequence. The percentage overlap between two repertoires was calculated by dividing the number of shared unique clonotypes by the size of the smaller repertoire. RTK rarefaction, the Chao1 estimator, and Recon v2.1 estimates of unobserved clonotypes were used to assess repertoire richness. In its TCRdb copy, this immuneACCESS table keeps in-frame sequences only and misses some clones. Where compared with another copy, unresolved V genes explain less than half of these, and the others have no known cause. V and J calls and clone size are as listed in that table; D and trimming were resolved from the DNA. The sample table contains about 510,000 clones; only one count was recorded for less than 85% of them. The ten largest clones capture about an eighth of the sample.

Healthy HIV-negative adults with no recently reported acute infections or vaccinations were included as donors. All donors were Caucasian adults living in Nashville, Tennessee, USA. For unsorted samples, around 85 million PBMCs were counted, and genomic DNA was extracted using the QIAamp DNA Blood Mini kit. After blood collection by leukapheresis, PBMCs were isolated using Ficoll-Histopaque density gradient centrifugation and then cryopreserved in the vapor phase of liquid nitrogen. The CDR3 measures 11 amino acids from cysteine to phenylalanine. Solely the CDR3 DNA is kept, with 33 bases framed from the first base. CDR1 LNHDA and CDR2 SQIVND were looked up in the germline V gene (reference sequence). V drops 4 bases and J drops 7 bases, leaving 5 bases in between. Regarding this clone: Which antigen it targets is not known. Base qualities were left out, and no much larger clone turns up one base away.

Sequenced material: PBMCs. The TCR originated in a woman between 40 and 50 years old in good health. Some clones in this sample may be carry-over from other donors' samples. This chain joins TRBV19 to TRBJ2-1; the D gene identity is not certain. The nucleotide sequence reads TGTGCCAGTAGTACCCAAAATGAGCAGTTCTTC. Translated, it reads CASSTQNEQFF.